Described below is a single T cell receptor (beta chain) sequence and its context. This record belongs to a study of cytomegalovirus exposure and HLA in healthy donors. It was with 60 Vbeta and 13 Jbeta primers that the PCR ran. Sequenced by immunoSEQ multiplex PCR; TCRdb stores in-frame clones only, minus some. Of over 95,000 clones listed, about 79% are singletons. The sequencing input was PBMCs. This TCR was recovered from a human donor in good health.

The CDR3 reads CAWSSGSGLANYGYTF. CDR3 DNA: TGTGCCTGGAGTTCAGGATCGGGATTAGCTAACTATGGCTACACCTTC. The chain links TRBV30 to TRBJ1-2; unclear D gene. This CDR3 region has 16 residues. CDR1 and CDR2 (germline): GTSNPN, SVGIG (reference sequence). With 2 bases removed from V and 0 bases from J, the gap between germline ends came to 16 bases.